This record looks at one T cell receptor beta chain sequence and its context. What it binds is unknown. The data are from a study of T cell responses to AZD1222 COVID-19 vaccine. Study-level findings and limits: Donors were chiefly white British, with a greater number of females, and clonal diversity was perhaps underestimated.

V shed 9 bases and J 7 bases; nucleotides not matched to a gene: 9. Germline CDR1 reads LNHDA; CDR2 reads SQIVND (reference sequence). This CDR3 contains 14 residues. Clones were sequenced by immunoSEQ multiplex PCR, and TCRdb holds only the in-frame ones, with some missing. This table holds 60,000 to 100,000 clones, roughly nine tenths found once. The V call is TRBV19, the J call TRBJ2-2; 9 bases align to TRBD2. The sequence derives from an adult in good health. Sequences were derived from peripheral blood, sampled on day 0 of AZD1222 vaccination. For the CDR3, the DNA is TGTGCCAGCTGTGGTAGCGGGAGTTTCGGGGAGCTGTTTTTT. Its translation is CASCGSGSFGELFF.